The 22 T cell receptor beta chains given below trace back to one sample, sequenced in a study of radiation and T cells in renal cell carcinoma. The method was immunoSEQ multiplex PCR; TCRdb's version includes in-frame clones alone and lacks a portion of them. The repertoire consists of about 150,000 clones, with around nine tenths occurring once and the leading ten covering around 12%. The time point here: baseline pretreatment blood. Sample treatment: 15 Gy SBRT to primary tumor, nephrectomy 4 weeks later. The source material was blood, sampled from a patient whose treatment included radiotherapy and nephrectomy. The receptor source for this set is a woman aged 50 to 60 with renal cell carcinoma.

This sequence joins TRBV5-4 and TRBJ2-7; 8 bases fit TRBD1. The length of the CDR3 is 19 residues. V trimming: 4 bases; J trimming: 3 bases; junction bases outside the gene matches: 21. Germline assignment: CDR1 SGHNT and CDR2 YYREEE (reference sequence). The CDR3 DNA reads TGTGCCAGCAGCCCCTCCGGGACAGGCAATGAGGGGCAACTCTACGAGCAGTACTTC. Amino acids: CASSPSGTGNEGQLYEQYF.

This rearrangement joins TRBV7-2 to TRBJ2-7; 10 nucleotides line up with TRBD1. Germline-derived CDR1 and CDR2 are SGHTA and FQGNSA. The CDR3 consists of 16 residues. After removal of 2 bases from V and 2 bases from J, the junction contained 6 bases not matched to a gene. The CDR3 loop is CASSLFGDRGTYEQYF. CDR3 nucleotides: TGTGCCAGCAGCTTATTTGGGGACAGGGGTACCTACGAGCAGTACTTC.

V gene TRBV6-5 combines with J gene TRBJ2-1; no definite D call. The V end lost 4 bases, the J end lost 10 bases, and 11 bases lay between the germline ends. The CDR3 runs 12 residues. Per the germline V gene, CDR1 is MNHEY and CDR2 is SVGAGI. CDR3 nucleotide sequence: TGTGCCAGCAGTTCCCTTTACGGGGAGCAGTTCTTC. As protein: CASSSLYGEQFF.

In this sample, this clone turned up a few times. This rearrangement joins TRBV21-1 to TRBJ2-7; TRBD2, as called in the table, went unchecked against the DNA. TRBV21-1 is annotated as a pseudogene. The CDR3 has 17 residues. CDR3 loop: CASSKPGLAGGLGEQYF. DNA of the CDR3: TGTGCCAGCAGCAAACCGGGACTAGCGGGGGGGTTAGGCGAGCAGTACTTC.

This sequence joins TRBV5-4 and TRBJ1-4; D is undetermined. The germline V gene encodes CDR1 SGHNT and CDR2 YYREEE (reference sequence). This CDR3 is built from 13 residues. V gave up 2 bases and J gave up 8 bases, with 10 bases separating them. CDR3 residues: CASSFLPGEKLFF. The DNA for the CDR3 is TGTGCCAGCAGCTTTTTGCCAGGAGAAAAACTGTTTTTT.

The CDR3 DNA reads as TGCGCCAGCAGCGTATCAACCCAGGGGACTGGAAGGGGTCAGTTCTTC. Translated: CASSVSTQGTGRGQFF. The chain links TRBV5-1 to TRBJ2-1; D may correspond to TRBD1 or TRBD2 (6 bases each). Between the trimmed V and J ends, which lost 4 bases and 13 bases, there was a span of 27 bases. This CDR3 has 16 amino acids. Germline CDR1 and CDR2: SGHRS and YFSETQ.

V gene TRBV5-6 combines with J gene TRBJ2-3; TRBD1 might be the D (6 bases). Between the trimmed V and J ends, which lost 5 bases and 5 bases, there was a span of 12 bases. Germline CDR1 reads SGHDT; CDR2 reads YYEEEE. CDR3 length equals 13 residues. The CDR3 bases are TGTGCCAGCAGTTTCGGCAGGGGAGATACGCAGTATTTT. It specifies CASSFGRGDTQYF.

The J gene is TRBJ2-1, the V gene TRBV11-2, with TRBD1 identical over 7 bases. Trimming took 5 bases from V and 7 from J; bases not matched to a gene: 14. CDR1 SGHAT and CDR2 FQNNGV come from the germline V gene. CDR3 length: 16 residues. The CDR3 loop reads CASSPQGRAGDNEQFF. The CDR3 DNA reads as TGTGCCAGCAGCCCACAGGGGCGGGCTGGGGATAATGAGCAGTTCTTC.

The chain joins TRBV7-8 to TRBJ1-1; D gene ambiguous. This CDR3 comprises 14 residues. The V end lost 3 bases, the J end lost 1 base, and 9 bases lay between the germline ends. Germline CDR1 reads SGHVS; CDR2 reads FQNEAQ. CDR3 loop: CASSFPVRNTEAFF. As DNA, the CDR3 is TGTGCCAGCAGCTTCCCTGTACGGAACACTGAAGCTTTCTTT.

The chain uses TRBV11-2 and TRBJ1-6; no reliable D call. CDR1 SGHAT and CDR2 FQNNGV come from the germline V gene. With 4 bases removed from V and 7 bases from J, the gap between germline ends came to 8 bases. The CDR3 is made up of 13 amino acids. CDR3 coding DNA: TGTGCCAGCAGCTACGGGGAAAATTCACCCCTCCACTTT. This sequence encodes CASSYGENSPLHF.

The genes are TRBV18 and TRBJ1-2, with unresolved D. Trimming removed 3 bases from V and 0 bases from J, with 11 bases in between. The CDR3 loop spans 15 amino acids. Per germline, CDR1 KGHSH and CDR2 LQKENI. This chain's CDR3 is CASSPRESANYGYTF. The CDR3 coding sequence is TGTGCCAGCTCACCCCGTGAGTCTGCTAACTATGGCTACACCTTC.

The chain couples TRBV7-2 to TRBJ2-3, with 8 bases aligning to TRBD2. The CDR3 has 16 residues. The ends lost 5 bases at V and 6 bases at J; junction bases unmatched: 13. Germline assignment: CDR1 SGHTA and CDR2 FQGNSA. The CDR3 nucleotides read TGTGCCAGCAGCCCACTTCCCAGCGGGGGTAGGGATACGCAGTATTTT. Translating it yields CASSPLPSGGRDTQYF.

The chain links TRBV6-1 to TRBJ1-1, with unresolved D. Germline CDR1 is MNHNS and CDR2 is SASEGT. The CDR3 contains 14 residues. The ends were cut back, 2 bases at V and 1 base at J, with 8 bases in the middle. CDR3 DNA: TGTGCCAGCAGTGAAAGGAGGGCGAACACTGAAGCTTTCTTT. It yields the protein CASSERRANTEAFF.

The chain combines TRBV10-3 with TRBJ1-3; D uncertain. The length of the CDR3 is 14 residues. Germline V lookup: CDR1 ENHRY, CDR2 SYGVKD. The ends were cut back, 0 bases at V and 4 bases at J, with 7 bases in the middle. CDR3 coding DNA: TGTGCCATCAGTGAGTCGAGTGGGGGAAACACCATATATTTT. Translating it yields CAISESSGGNTIYF.

This clone was seen a few times. J is TRBJ1-5 and V is TRBV5-1; D call uncertain. The CDR3 consists of 13 residues. Looked up from germline, CDR1 is SGHRS and CDR2 is YFSETQ. V lost 5 bases and J lost 11, with 17 bases in between. CDR3 coding DNA: TGCGCCAGCAGACCCGACCAATACGGGTCCCAGCATTTT. It is translated as CASRPDQYGSQHF.

The rearrangement links TRBV7-9 to TRBJ1-2, with D possibly TRBD1 on 6 matching bases. CDR3 size: 16 residues. V lost 1 base and J lost 5, with 17 bases in between. The V gene's germline CDR1 is SEHNR and CDR2 FQNEAQ (reference sequence). The CDR3 loop is CASSLVGRGARYGYTF. Here the CDR3 DNA reads TGTGCCAGCAGCTTAGTGGGCCGGGGGGCAAGGTATGGCTACACCTTC. The full variable domain, its missing parts supplied by reference TRBV7-9 and TRBJ1-2, is DTGVSQNPRHKITKRGQNVTFRCDPISEHNRLYWYRQTLGQGPEFLTYFQNEAQLEKSRLLSDRFSAERPKGSFSTLEIQRTEQGDSAMYLCASSLVGRGARYGYTFGSGTRLTVV.

CDR3 DNA: TGTGCCAGCTCACCATTTTTCAGGGATCAGGGGGAAACTGAAGCTTTCTTT. Encoded protein: CASSPFFRDQGETEAFF. The chain uses TRBV18 and TRBJ1-1; 7 nucleotides match TRBD1. Trimming cost V 2 bases and J 5 bases; bases outside gene matches: 14. CDR3 length equals 17 residues. Germline values: CDR1 KGHSH, CDR2 LQKENI.

Here the CDR3 DNA reads TGTGCCAGCAGCCCAACGGGACAGGGGACTGGGACCCTCCACTTT. It is translated as CASSPTGQGTGTLHF. The V and J genes are TRBV9 and TRBJ1-6, with 10 bases that match TRBD1. The ends lost 4 bases at V and 14 bases at J; junction bases unmatched: 12. Germline CDR1 and CDR2: SGDLS and YYNGEE. The CDR3 length is 15 residues.

The CDR3 DNA reads TGTGCCGGCCAGACAGGTAACTACAATGAGCAGTTCTTC. Encoded protein: CAGQTGNYNEQFF. V gene TRBV6-1 combines with J gene TRBJ2-1; possibly TRBD1 for D (6 bases). The CDR3 spans 13 residues. The germline CDR1 and CDR2 sequences are MNHNS and SASEGT. V lost 11 bases, J lost 3 bases, and 14 bases lay in between.

The chain combines TRBV7-9 with TRBJ1-2, with 7 nucleotides matching TRBD1. V lost 1 base to trimming and J lost 4 bases; unmatched junction nucleotides: 3. The CDR3 consists of 14 residues. CDR1 SEHNR and CDR2 FQNEAQ come from the germline V gene (reference sequence). The CDR3 DNA reads TGTGCCAGCAGCTTAGTGTCAGGGGGCTATGGCTACACCTTC. This codes for CASSLVSGGYGYTF. The full variable domain, in which reference TRBV7-9 and TRBJ1-2 provide the parts outside the CDR3, is DTGVSQNPRHKITKRGQNVTFRCDPISEHNRLYWYRQTLGQGPEFLTYFQNEAQLEKSRLLSDRFSAERPKGSFSTLEIQRTEQGDSAMYLCASSLVSGGYGYTFGSGTRLTVV.

This clone has a single count. The rearrangement joins TRBV7-9 to TRBJ2-1, with TRBD2 matching over 10 bases. V lost 2 bases to trimming and J lost 2 bases; unmatched junction nucleotides: 3. The CDR3 extends over 16 amino acids. Germline values: CDR1 SEHNR, CDR2 FQNEAQ (reference sequence). Here the CDR3 reads CASSLIAGGPYNEQFF. The CDR3 DNA reads as TGTGCCAGCAGCTTAATAGCGGGGGGTCCCTACAATGAGCAGTTCTTC.

This chain uses TRBV7-2 with TRBJ2-1; 9 nucleotides match TRBD2. Germline lookup yields CDR1 SGHTA and CDR2 FQGNSA. V gave up 3 bases and J gave up 7 bases; unmatched junction bases: 7. CDR3 length: 15 residues. Here the CDR3 reads CASSFTTSGTNEQFF. The CDR3 DNA follows: TGTGCCAGCAGCTTCACGACTAGCGGAACTAATGAGCAGTTCTTC. Drawing the rest from reference TRBV7-2 and TRBJ2-1, the complete variable domain is GAGVSQSPSNKVTEKGKDVELRCDPISGHTALYWYRQSLGQGLEFLIYFQGNSAPDKSGLPSDRFSAERTGGSVSTLTIQRTQQEDSAVYLCASSFTTSGTNEQFFGPGTRLTVL.